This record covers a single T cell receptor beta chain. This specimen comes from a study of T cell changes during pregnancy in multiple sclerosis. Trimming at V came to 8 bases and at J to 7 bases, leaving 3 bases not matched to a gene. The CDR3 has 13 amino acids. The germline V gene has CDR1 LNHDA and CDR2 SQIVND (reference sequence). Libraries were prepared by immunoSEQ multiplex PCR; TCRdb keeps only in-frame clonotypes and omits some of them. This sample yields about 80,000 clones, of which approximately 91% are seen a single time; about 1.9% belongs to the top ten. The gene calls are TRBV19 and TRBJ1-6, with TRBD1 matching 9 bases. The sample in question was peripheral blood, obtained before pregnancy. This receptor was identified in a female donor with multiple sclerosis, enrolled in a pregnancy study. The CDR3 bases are TGTGCCAGTGGGACAGGGTGGAATTCACCCCTCCACTTT. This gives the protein CASGTGWNSPLHF.